This T cell receptor beta chain was observed in a study of T cell repertoires in cytomegalovirus infection. Study findings and constraints: The study identified carriers of CMV plus the relevant HLA from cumulative public TCR beta family frequency.

TCRdb re-called the reads with MiXCR, one entry per CDR3 protein. There are hundreds of thousands of distinct CDR3 sequences in the sample; less than 40% occur only once, and about an eighth lies in the top ten. This clonotype has more than one count but fewer than ten. The antigen is not known. This receptor was obtained from a human donor in good health (CMV status not recorded). Some clones in this sample may be carry-over from other donors' samples. This sample comprised cultured CD8+ T cells from PBMCs, obtained from culture after CMV antigen stimulation.

The CDR3 nucleotides read TGTGCCAGCAGCGGTGGGAGTTCACCCCTCCACTTT. It is translated as CASSGGSSPLHF. This sequence joins TRBV5-6 and TRBJ1-6; no clear D. The ends were cut back, 4 bases at V and 9 bases at J, with 8 bases in the middle. CDR3 length equals 12 residues. The germline gives CDR1 SGHDT, CDR2 YYEEEE.